The rows below give T cell receptor beta chains drawn from one sample of a study of cytomegalovirus exposure and HLA in healthy donors. TCRdb's copy holds only in-frame clones and misses some; the assay was immunoSEQ multiplex PCR. This repertoire shows 95,000 to 150,000 clones, about three fifths found once; its top ten account for about 8%. The specimen sequenced was PBMCs. The receptors stem from a woman in her 40s in good health and CMV-seropositive. CDR3s leave out the opening cysteine and the closing phenylalanine or tryptophan.

J,V,CDR3
TRBJ1-2,TRBV29-1,SVEQGLYGYT
TRBJ2-7,TRBV9,ASSVTGALFGEQY
TRBJ2-1,TRBV5-1,ASSLVGDRNNEQF
TRBJ2-5,TRBV7-6,ASSSGLQETQY
TRBJ2-5,TRBV15,ATSREGASGARETQY
TRBJ1-5,TRBV19,ASSIDMRAYSNQPQH
TRBJ1-1,TRBV27,ASTGLLGRAF
TRBJ2-7,TRBV28,ASRPGTGRTEQY
TRBJ2-2,TRBV7-8,ASSPLVGLAPTGELF
TRBJ1-2,TRBV19,ASSTPGSANYGYT
TRBJ2-6,TRBV28,ASSGPPGQGAFGANVLT
TRBJ1-4,TRBV5-1,ASSLAAGGEKLF
TRBJ1-4,TRBV7-9,ASSLSRGLSATNEKLF
TRBJ2-7,TRBV27,ASSLGDFYEQY
TRBJ1-5,TRBV5-6,ASSLGQINQPQH
TRBJ2-6,TRBV19,ASSEGGGVVGANVLT
TRBJ2-5,TRBV27,ASSLARGRQETQY
TRBJ1-2,TRBV6-4,ASSGGEYGYT
TRBJ2-1,TRBV28,ASSQGLADYNEQF
TRBJ2-7,TRBV6-5,ASSYRRGEQY
TRBJ2-6,TRBV7-3,ASSLYSLTSGANVLT
TRBJ1-5,TRBV23-1,AICPGPSGESNQPQH
TRBJ1-1,TRBV5-1,ASSGMLGTGGDTEAF
TRBJ1-2,TRBV20-1,SASYDYGYT
TRBJ2-7,TRBV6-1,ASSEEGASSYEQY
TRBJ1-2,TRBV6-5,ASSLSAGRGYT
TRBJ1-2,TRBV5-1,ASSLAPGQGDYGYT
-,TRBV6-5,ASSSGQGSYEQY
TRBJ1-6,TRBV5-1,ASSLEGTGGYNSPLH
TRBJ2-5,TRBV5-4,ASSFVRGSEQY
TRBJ1-3,TRBV6-1,ASSRGPSGNTIY
TRBJ1-4,TRBV5-1,ASSSGLQNEKLF
TRBJ2-7,TRBV29-1,SVGGGGAFYEQY
TRBJ2-1,TRBV6-4,ASSDLAGPRDEQF
TRBJ2-2,TRBV29-1,SVEDSGVSLTGELF
TRBJ2-3,TRBV29-1,SVDAYRTDTQY
TRBJ2-7,TRBV6-4,ASSRDSGGAYEQY
TRBJ2-4,TRBV6-1,ASTPLGRPKNIQY
TRBJ2-7,TRBV6-1,ASSEALTSFYEQY
TRBJ2-5,TRBV5-1,ASSLAAGQETQY
TRBJ1-4,TRBV5-4,ASSSKGGEDEKLF
TRBJ1-2,TRBV4-2,ASSQGAQENYGYT
TRBJ1-2,TRBV2,ASSGQGAHYGYT
TRBJ2-7,TRBV5-1,ASSSGGAPYEQY
TRBJ2-7,TRBV18,ASSPTATFYEQY
TRBJ2-1,TRBV5-4,ASSLTAGLADNEQF
TRBJ1-2,TRBV9,ASSARQGSSGYT
TRBJ2-7,TRBV5-1,ASSLVGGEQY
TRBJ2-1,TRBV7-3,ASSLGQNEQF
TRBJ2-1,TRBV11-3,ASSDRRTGSSYNEQF
TRBJ2-7,TRBV11-2,ASSLRLQSSYEQY
TRBJ2-1,TRBV5-4,ASSSGAASGRGNEQF
TRBJ2-3,TRBV7-8,ASSVLAGVADTQY
TRBJ2-1,TRBV6-4,ASSPGLAAYNEQF
TRBJ1-3,TRBV11-2,ASSFRGNTIY
TRBJ2-5,TRBV9,ASSVGSRSETQY
TRBJ2-2,TRBV6-5,ASRPGTATGELF
TRBJ2-1,TRBV7-6,ASSLGSSANEQF